This is a list of T cell receptor beta chains from one sample in a study of OX40 agonist ivuxolimab in advanced cancers. The method was immunoSEQ multiplex PCR; TCRdb's version includes in-frame clones alone and lacks a portion of them. The table lists around 74,000 clones, 70% to 90% of them singletons. The material sequenced was CD4+ or CD8+ T cells sorted from blood, taken in a trial of the OX40 agonist ivuxolimab. The origin of the receptors is an adult with an advanced solid tumor such as melanoma, head and neck, liver or kidney cancer. Each CDR3 is given with its conserved first and last residue. A D gene is named only where the DNA matches it firmly. Clone size is stated in some rows and not others, as once, few, many or a class when expanded.

d_call: NA; clone_size: once; j_call: TRBJ2-3; v_call: TRBV5-8; cdr3_nt: TGTGCCACACCCCTTGCAGGGAGAGAAGATACGCAGTATTTT; cdr3_aa: CATPLAGREDTQYF
d_call: NA; clone_size: NA; j_call: TRBJ1-2; v_call: TRBV4-3; cdr3_nt: TGCGCCAGCAGCCAAGGAGACAGGTTTGCGAACTATGGCTACACCTTC; cdr3_aa: CASSQGDRFANYGYTF
d_call: NA; clone_size: NA; j_call: TRBJ1-1; v_call: TRBV20-1; cdr3_nt: TGCAGTGCTAGAGATTGGGAGGTAGCTTTCTTT; cdr3_aa: CSARDWEVAFF
d_call: TRBD2; clone_size: NA; j_call: TRBJ2-1; v_call: TRBV7-8; cdr3_nt: TGTGCCAGCAGCCTGGGGACTAGCGGGAGCCATGAGCAGTTCTTC; cdr3_aa: CASSLGTSGSHEQFF
d_call: TRBD2; clone_size: NA; j_call: TRBJ2-7; v_call: TRBV7-9; cdr3_nt: TGTGCCAGCAGCCGCGGGAGCTACGAGCAGTACTTC; cdr3_aa: CASSRGSYEQYF
d_call: NA; clone_size: NA; j_call: TRBJ1-2; v_call: TRBV30; cdr3_nt: TGTGCCTGGAGTGTACCGGGTGCCCTGGGGTATGGCTACACCTTC; cdr3_aa: CAWSVPGALGYGYTF
d_call: TRBD1; clone_size: NA; j_call: TRBJ2-1; v_call: TRBV7-2; cdr3_nt: TGTGCCAGCAGCTCTACCGGGACAGGGAGCTCCTACAATGAGCAGTTCTTC; cdr3_aa: CASSSTGTGSSYNEQFF
d_call: TRBD1; clone_size: NA; j_call: TRBJ1-4; v_call: TRBV6-5; cdr3_nt: TGTGCCAGCAGACTACAGGGGGTTTATGGAAAACTGTTTTTT; cdr3_aa: CASRLQGVYGKLFF
d_call: NA; clone_size: NA; j_call: TRBJ2-2; v_call: TRBV6-6; cdr3_nt: TGTGCCAGCGAACAGGGTTACACCGGGGAGCTGTTTTTT; cdr3_aa: CASEQGYTGELFF
d_call: TRBD2; clone_size: NA; j_call: TRBJ2-5; v_call: TRBV5-4; cdr3_nt: TGTGCCAGCAGCTTACCGGGACTAGCGAAAGAGACCCAGTACTTC; cdr3_aa: CASSLPGLAKETQYF
d_call: TRBD2; clone_size: NA; j_call: TRBJ2-3; v_call: TRBV19; cdr3_nt: TGTGCCAGTAGGATTGGGACTACCTCCACAGATACGCAGTATTTT; cdr3_aa: CASRIGTTSTDTQYF
d_call: NA; clone_size: NA; j_call: TRBJ1-1; v_call: TRBV5-8; cdr3_nt: TGTGCCAGCAGCTCCGGCCCGGAGACCTACAAAGCTTTCTTT; cdr3_aa: CASSSGPETYKAFF
d_call: NA; clone_size: NA; j_call: TRBJ1-1; v_call: TRBV6-5; cdr3_nt: TGTGCCAGCAGTTACTCAAGGGGCAACACTGAAGCTTTCTTT; cdr3_aa: CASSYSRGNTEAFF
d_call: NA; clone_size: NA; j_call: TRBJ1-1; v_call: TRBV2; cdr3_nt: TGTGCCAGCAGTGATTACGGGGAGCAGAACACTGAAGCTTTCTTT; cdr3_aa: CASSDYGEQNTEAFF
d_call: NA; clone_size: once; j_call: TRBJ2-2; v_call: TRBV29-1; cdr3_nt: TGCAGCGTTGCGAGCGGGTCCCCCGGGGAGCTGTTTTTT; cdr3_aa: CSVASGSPGELFF
d_call: TRBD2; clone_size: NA; j_call: TRBJ2-7; v_call: TRBV9; cdr3_nt: TGTGCCAGCAGTTATGGGGGGGAGGGCCGCGACGAGCAGTACTTC; cdr3_aa: CASSYGGEGRDEQYF
d_call: NA; clone_size: NA; j_call: TRBJ1-1; v_call: TRBV30; cdr3_nt: TGTGCCTGGCAAACCGGATTGAACACTGAAGCTTTCTTT; cdr3_aa: CAWQTGLNTEAFF
d_call: NA; clone_size: NA; j_call: TRBJ2-3; v_call: TRBV7-7; cdr3_nt: TGTGCCAGCAGCTCGCAGGGGAGGGCCACAGATACGCAGTATTTT; cdr3_aa: CASSSQGRATDTQYF
d_call: NA; clone_size: once; j_call: TRBJ1-1; v_call: TRBV18; cdr3_nt: TGTGCCAGCTCACCCGGACCGGGGAACACTGAAGCTTTCTTT; cdr3_aa: CASSPGPGNTEAFF
d_call: NA; clone_size: few; j_call: TRBJ2-7; v_call: TRBV28; cdr3_nt: TGTGCCAGCAGTTTACTCGGGGGCCCGCTCTACGAGCAGTACTTC; cdr3_aa: CASSLLGGPLYEQYF
d_call: TRBD1; clone_size: NA; j_call: TRBJ1-5; v_call: TRBV7-8; cdr3_nt: TGTGCCAGCAGCTTAGGAGGGGGCTGGAATCAGCCCCAGCATTTT; cdr3_aa: CASSLGGGWNQPQHF
d_call: NA; clone_size: NA; j_call: TRBJ2-3; v_call: TRBV13; cdr3_nt: TGTGCCAGCAGTCATAGCGGAACCACAGATACGCAGTATTTT; cdr3_aa: CASSHSGTTDTQYF
d_call: NA; clone_size: once; j_call: TRBJ1-1; v_call: TRBV7-2; cdr3_nt: TGTGCCAGCAGCTTTACAGACCAGGGCCCTGAAGCTTTCTTT; cdr3_aa: CASSFTDQGPEAFF
d_call: NA; clone_size: NA; j_call: TRBJ1-5; v_call: TRBV7-3; cdr3_nt: TGTGCCAGCAGCCCAGGGAGGGGCGGGGGTCAGCCCCAGCATTTT; cdr3_aa: CASSPGRGGGQPQHF
d_call: TRBD1; clone_size: NA; j_call: TRBJ1-3; v_call: TRBV10-2; cdr3_nt: TGCGCCAGCAGTGAGTCGGGGACAGGATCCTCTGGAAACACCATATATTTT; cdr3_aa: CASSESGTGSSGNTIYF
d_call: TRBD2; clone_size: NA; j_call: TRBJ2-5; v_call: TRBV19; cdr3_nt: TGTGCCAGTAGCTCGGGGGGAGTGGGGGAGACCCAGTACTTC; cdr3_aa: CASSSGGVGETQYF
d_call: NA; clone_size: NA; j_call: TRBJ2-7; v_call: TRBV18; cdr3_nt: TGTGCCAGCTCACCCACCCCCGGACGGAGCTCCTACGAGCAGTACTTC; cdr3_aa: CASSPTPGRSSYEQYF
d_call: NA; clone_size: few; j_call: TRBJ1-3; v_call: TRBV6-5; cdr3_nt: TGTGCCAGCAGTTACTCGAGAGCGTCCTCTGGAAACACCATATATTTT; cdr3_aa: CASSYSRASSGNTIYF
d_call: NA; clone_size: NA; j_call: TRBJ1-4; v_call: TRBV21-1; cdr3_nt: TGTGCCAGCAGCACCCCCGGGACAGGGATCGAAAAACTGTTTTTT; cdr3_aa: CASSTPGTGIEKLFF
d_call: NA; clone_size: NA; j_call: TRBJ1-3; v_call: TRBV7-2; cdr3_nt: TGTGCCAGCAGCGTGACGGTCAGCTCTGGAAACACCATATATTTT; cdr3_aa: CASSVTVSSGNTIYF
d_call: NA; clone_size: NA; j_call: TRBJ1-4; v_call: TRBV7-9; cdr3_nt: TGTGCCAGCAGCCCCGGGGCTCGGAGAGAAAAACTGTTTTTT; cdr3_aa: CASSPGARREKLFF
d_call: NA; clone_size: NA; j_call: TRBJ2-1; v_call: TRBV7-7; cdr3_nt: TGTGCCAGCAGCTTAGGACGGGATCCTCGGGATGAGCAGTTCTTC; cdr3_aa: CASSLGRDPRDEQFF
d_call: TRBD1; clone_size: NA; j_call: TRBJ2-7; v_call: TRBV5-1; cdr3_nt: TGCGCCAGCAGCTTGGGAGGGACAGGGACCTACGAGCAGTACTTC; cdr3_aa: CASSLGGTGTYEQYF
d_call: TRBD1; clone_size: NA; j_call: TRBJ1-1; v_call: TRBV6-5; cdr3_nt: TGTGCCAGCAGCGAACAGGGGGGGAGGACTGAAGCTTTCTTT; cdr3_aa: CASSEQGGRTEAFF
d_call: NA; clone_size: NA; j_call: TRBJ1-2; v_call: TRBV5-6; cdr3_nt: TGTGCCAGCAGCCCGGAGGAGGGAAGCTATGGCTACACCTTC; cdr3_aa: CASSPEEGSYGYTF
d_call: TRBD2; clone_size: NA; j_call: TRBJ2-1; v_call: TRBV6-1; cdr3_nt: TGTGCCAGCAGAGGCGGGAGGGCCGGTGGCGATGAGCAGTTCTTC; cdr3_aa: CASRGGRAGGDEQFF
d_call: TRBD1; clone_size: NA; j_call: TRBJ1-5; v_call: TRBV7-8; cdr3_nt: TGTGCCAGCAGCTCCGGAACAGGGGTTAGCAATCAGCCCCAGCATTTT; cdr3_aa: CASSSGTGVSNQPQHF
d_call: TRBD1; clone_size: NA; j_call: TRBJ2-5; v_call: TRBV5-6; cdr3_nt: TGTGCCAGCAGCCCAGCCGGGACAGGGGCGCGGAAGGCGGTAGAGACCCAGTACTTC; cdr3_aa: CASSPAGTGARKAVETQYF
d_call: TRBD2; clone_size: NA; j_call: TRBJ2-5; v_call: TRBV18; cdr3_nt: TGTGCCAGCTCACCCAGCGGGAGGAATAGAGAGACCCAGTACTTC; cdr3_aa: CASSPSGRNRETQYF
d_call: TRBD1; clone_size: NA; j_call: TRBJ1-2; v_call: TRBV2; cdr3_nt: TGTGCCAGCAGCCCTAGGGCAGGGGGCGTCTATGGCTACACCTTC; cdr3_aa: CASSPRAGGVYGYTF
d_call: TRBD2; clone_size: NA; j_call: TRBJ2-7; v_call: TRBV4-3; cdr3_nt: TGCGCCAGCAGCCAAGATGAGGGAGGGTCATTCTACGAGCAGTACTTC; cdr3_aa: CASSQDEGGSFYEQYF
d_call: NA; clone_size: NA; j_call: TRBJ2-4; v_call: TRBV11-2; cdr3_nt: TGTGCCAGCAGCTTAGAAGTCAAAAACATTCAGTACTTC; cdr3_aa: CASSLEVKNIQYF
d_call: TRBD1; clone_size: few; j_call: TRBJ1-6; v_call: TRBV6-4; cdr3_nt: TGTGCCAGCAGCCCCGGGACAGGGATCTCACCCCTCCACTTT; cdr3_aa: CASSPGTGISPLHF
d_call: NA; clone_size: NA; j_call: TRBJ1-4; v_call: TRBV5-1; cdr3_nt: TGCGCCAGCAGCCTGGAGGGGGTACCAACTAATGAAAAACTGTTTTTT; cdr3_aa: CASSLEGVPTNEKLFF
d_call: TRBD2; clone_size: NA; j_call: TRBJ2-2; v_call: TRBV12-5; cdr3_nt: TGTGCTAGTGGTTTGTACCTTTCTGCGGGGGGCCCCGGGGAGCTGTTTTTT; cdr3_aa: CASGLYLSAGGPGELFF
d_call: TRBD2; clone_size: NA; j_call: TRBJ2-3; v_call: TRBV7-2; cdr3_nt: TGTGCCAGCAGCTCATATAGCGGGGGGGCAGATACGCAGTATTTT; cdr3_aa: CASSSYSGGADTQYF
d_call: NA; clone_size: NA; j_call: TRBJ2-3; v_call: TRBV7-2; cdr3_nt: TGTGCCAGCAGCTCCGGCGGCGTACTGGTTACGCAGTATTTT; cdr3_aa: CASSSGGVLVTQYF
d_call: NA; clone_size: NA; j_call: TRBJ2-3; v_call: TRBV11-3; cdr3_nt: TGTGCCAGCAGCTTATATGGGGAGGCTGATACGCAGTATTTT; cdr3_aa: CASSLYGEADTQYF
d_call: TRBD2; clone_size: NA; j_call: TRBJ2-4; v_call: TRBV2; cdr3_nt: TGTGCCAGCACTTACAGCGGGGCCTTCTACTTC; cdr3_aa: CASTYSGAFYF